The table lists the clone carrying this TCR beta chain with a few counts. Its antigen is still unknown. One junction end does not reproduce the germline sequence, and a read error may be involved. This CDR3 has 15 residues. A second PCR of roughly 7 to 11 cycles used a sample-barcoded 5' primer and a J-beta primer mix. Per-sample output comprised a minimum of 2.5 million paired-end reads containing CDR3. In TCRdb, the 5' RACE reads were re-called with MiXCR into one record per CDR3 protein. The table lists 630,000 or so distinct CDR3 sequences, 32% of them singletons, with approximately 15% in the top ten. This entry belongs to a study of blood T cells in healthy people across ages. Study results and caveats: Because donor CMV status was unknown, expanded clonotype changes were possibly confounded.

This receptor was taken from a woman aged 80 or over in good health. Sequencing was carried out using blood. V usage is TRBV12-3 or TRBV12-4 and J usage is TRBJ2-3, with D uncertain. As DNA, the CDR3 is TGTGCCAGCAGTTTAGCGGGTTCCCTCACAGATACGCGGTATTTT. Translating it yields CASSLAGSLTDTRYF.